This T cell receptor beta chain was sequenced for a study of beta chain bispecific antibodies for T cell cancers. Study-level background: Healthy donor T cells cocultured with leukemia lines and bispecific antibodies. HPB-ALL carried surface TRBV5-5, while Jurkat carried TRBV12-3. Notes on the study in general: Normal T cells contributed less of the targeted TRBV signal than the leukemia cells did.

This clonotype was picked up many times. What it binds is not known. Germline trimming cut 3 bases from V and 11 bases from J; bases unmatched to any gene: 7. The CDR3 has 14 amino acids. Germline V gives CDR1 LNHNV, CDR2 YYDKDF (reference sequence). TCRdb reprocessed the 5' RACE reads with MiXCR, giving one entry per CDR3 protein. Counted here are 20,000 or so distinct CDR3 sequences, about 2.6% occurring once; the ten biggest clones make up approximately 30%. T cells were expanded from blood mononuclear cells for two to three days with anti-CD3 OKT3 or CD3/CD28 beads. Culture medium contained IL-2 at about 94 IU/ml and IL-7 at about 4.6 ng/ml.

The sample was healthy donor T cells cultured with leukemia cells. The V and J genes are TRBV15 and TRBJ2-2; 9 bases agree with TRBD1. The sequence came from a human donor in good health. Some clones in this sample may be carry-over from other donors' samples. Here the CDR3 DNA reads TGTGCCACCAGCAGTCTTGGACAGGGGACAGAGCTGTTTTTT. As protein: CATSSLGQGTELFF.